This entry lists 20 T cell receptor beta chains sequenced from one sample in a study of T cell responses to AZD1222 COVID-19 vaccine. Sequencing was performed with immunoSEQ multiplex PCR; in TCRdb, only in-frame clones are kept and a portion is missing. The sample yields around 100,000 clones, roughly 90% seen once. The material sequenced was peripheral blood, taken on day 0 of AZD1222 vaccination. The receptor set was obtained from an adult in good health.

V and J are TRBV10-3 and TRBJ1-1, with D possibly being TRBD1 (6 bases). The CDR3 contains 13 residues. The V and J ends lost 3 bases and 3 bases respectively, with 8 bases between them. The germline gives CDR1 ENHRY, CDR2 SYGVKD. The CDR3 DNA is TGTGCCATCAGTGACAGGGGCGACACTGAAGCTTTCTTT. Its protein is CAISDRGDTEAFF.

J is TRBJ2-2 and V is TRBV4-2, with a possible D match to TRBD2 (5 bases). The CDR3 is made up of 14 amino acids. V lost 0 bases and J lost 6, with 8 bases in between. Germline CDR1 LGHNA, CDR2 YNFKEQ. The CDR3: CASSQETGAGELFF. For the CDR3, the DNA is TGTGCCAGCAGCCAAGAGACCGGGGCCGGGGAGCTGTTTTTT.

This sequence joins TRBV10-3 and TRBJ2-3, with 14 nucleotides matching TRBD2. There are 17 residues in the CDR3. Germline-derived CDR1 and CDR2 are ENHRY and SYGVKD. V shed 2 bases, J shed 2 bases, and the junction held 3 bases outside the gene matches. DNA for the CDR3: TGTGCCATCAGTGAGGGGGGACTAGCGGGAGTCACAGATACGCAGTATTTT. This gives the protein CAISEGGLAGVTDTQYF.

This clone was seen more than once but under ten times. The chain uses TRBV5-1 and TRBJ2-1; D call uncertain. The CDR3 has 14 amino acids. The germline gives CDR1 SGHRS, CDR2 YFSETQ. The V end was cut by 6 bases, the J end by 7 bases, with 17 bases between. CDR3 nucleotide sequence: TGCGCCAGCACCACTTCCCCCGGAAGGAATGAGCAGTTCTTC. It codes for CASTTSPGRNEQFF.

This chain joins TRBV10-3 and TRBJ1-1; a weak D match, TRBD1 (5 bases). Trimming took 2 bases from V and 5 from J, leaving 9 bases between them. The CDR3 runs to 13 residues. The germline gives CDR1 ENHRY, CDR2 SYGVKD. The CDR3 protein is CAISEPGRTEAFF. CDR3 sequence (DNA): TGTGCCATCAGTGAGCCAGGGCGGACTGAAGCTTTCTTT.

The gene calls are TRBV6-5 and TRBJ2-3; D is perhaps TRBD2 (6 bases). The ends were cut back, 7 bases at V and 2 bases at J, with 16 bases in the middle. Germline lookup yields CDR1 MNHEY and CDR2 SVGAGI. The CDR3 has 15 amino acids. The CDR3 DNA reads TGTGCCAGCACCTCTGGAGGGACGAACACAGATACGCAGTATTTT. Encoded protein: CASTSGGTNTDTQYF.

The genes are TRBV6-6 and TRBJ1-5; D is unresolved. The V gene's germline CDR1 is MNHNY and CDR2 SVGAGI (reference sequence). The CDR3 is 13 residues long. V lost 5 bases and J 1 base, leaving 6 bases between the germline ends. CDR3 loop: CASSPLSNQPQHF. The CDR3 DNA follows: TGTGCCAGCAGTCCCTTGAGCAATCAGCCCCAGCATTTT.

As DNA, the CDR3 is TGCGCCAGCAGCCAAGCCGGGACAGGGAGAGACTATGGCTACACCTTC. It encodes CASSQAGTGRDYGYTF. The gene calls are TRBV4-1 and TRBJ1-2; 9 bases fit TRBD1. Germline V CDR1 and CDR2: MGHRA, YSYEKL. The CDR3 totals 16 residues. The V gene end was trimmed by 1 base and the J gene end by 3 bases; junction bases not matched to a gene: 6.

The CDR3 region is CASSPRPITGAQAEAFF. For the CDR3, the DNA is TGTGCCAGCTCACCACGGCCGATTACAGGGGCTCAGGCTGAAGCTTTCTTT. V gene TRBV18 combines with J gene TRBJ1-1; 7 bases line up with TRBD1. Trimming took 1 base from V and 6 from J; bases not matched to a gene: 14. Germline V gives CDR1 KGHSH, CDR2 LQKENI. CDR3 length: 17 residues.

In its sample, this clone was seen a few times. J is TRBJ2-7 and V is TRBV9, with TRBD2 identical over 9 bases. The CDR3 consists of 16 residues. J gave up 6 bases and V 4 bases, and 14 bases lay outside the gene matches. Germline CDR1 and CDR2: SGDLS and YYNGEE. The CDR3 sequence: CASSPRMTSGDGEQYF. CDR3 nucleotide sequence: TGTGCCAGCAGCCCCCGAATGACTAGCGGAGATGGCGAGCAGTACTTC.

This clone turned up a few times. The V gene is TRBV12-2, the J gene TRBJ1-1. TRBV12-2 is flagged as a pseudogene. The CDR3 sequence is 14 residues long. CDR3 region: CASRPPGGDTEAFF. Written as DNA, the CDR3 is TGTGCAAGTCGCCCGCCTGGGGGGGACACTGAAGCTTTCTTT.

The CDR3 protein is CASSDRSSSYNSPLHF. The CDR3 DNA sequence: TGTGCCAGCTCAGACAGGTCAAGCTCCTATAATTCACCCCTCCACTTT. The chain combines TRBV18 with TRBJ1-6, with D maybe TRBD1 (6 bases). Germline CDR1 reads KGHSH; CDR2 reads LQKENI. V lost 5 bases to trimming and J lost 0 bases, with 11 bases between them. The length of the CDR3 is 16 residues.

This clone was picked up a small number of times. This sequence joins TRBV10-3 and TRBJ1-1; D is unclear. Germline V gene data show CDR1 as ENHRY and CDR2 as SYGVKD. The length of the CDR3 is 14 residues. With 0 bases removed from V and 3 bases from J, the gap between germline ends came to 8 bases. This CDR3 reads CAISESTRHTEAFF. DNA of the CDR3: TGTGCCATCAGTGAGTCGACAAGACACACTGAAGCTTTCTTT.

The rearrangement links TRBV3-1 (or the pseudogene TRBV3-2) to TRBJ2-2; tentatively, D is TRBD1 (5 bases). This CDR3 comprises 15 residues. Germline V gene data show CDR1 as LGHDT and CDR2 as YNNKEL (reference sequence). The V end was cut by 2 bases, the J end by 7 bases, with 14 bases between. The CDR3 loop is CASSQIYQGGGELFF. DNA of the CDR3: TGTGCCAGCAGCCAAATTTATCAGGGCGGCGGGGAGCTGTTTTTT.

The CDR3 DNA reads as TGTGCCAGTAGGGGACCGGGACAGGGGGCGCCTGAAGCTTTCTTT. It encodes CASRGPGQGAPEAFF. The chain couples TRBV19 to TRBJ1-1; 12 positions agree with TRBD1. The V segment lost 6 bases and the J segment 6 bases; nucleotides outside the gene matches: 8. The CDR3 consists of 15 residues. CDR1 and CDR2 (germline): LNHDA, SQIVND (reference sequence).

CDR3 amino acids: CASSGRSRIETQYF. The CDR3 DNA reads TGTGCCAGCAGCGGACGGAGCAGGATAGAGACCCAGTACTTC. This rearrangement joins TRBV7-2 to TRBJ2-5, with D hard to call. Trimming pared 5 bases from V and 4 bases from J, leaving 14 bases between. The CDR3 runs to 14 residues. CDR1 SGHTA and CDR2 FQGNSA come from the germline V gene. Drawing the rest from reference TRBV7-2 and TRBJ2-5, the complete variable domain is GAGVSQSPSNKVTEKGKDVELRCDPISGHTALYWYRQSLGQGLEFLIYFQGNSAPDKSGLPSDRFSAERTGGSVSTLTIQRTQQEDSAVYLCASSGRSRIETQYFGPGTRLLVL.

The chain has TRBV9 and TRBJ2-5; TRBD1 might be the D (7 bases). V shed 1 base and J shed 1 base, with 11 bases lying between them. CDR1 and CDR2 from the germline V gene are SGDLS and YYNGEE. CDR3 length: 15 amino acids. This CDR3 is CASSVNRGGQETQYF. As DNA, the CDR3 is TGTGCCAGCAGCGTAAACAGGGGAGGCCAAGAGACCCAGTACTTC.

The gene calls are TRBV7-8 and TRBJ1-2; D perhaps matches TRBD1 (6 bases). CDR3 size: 20 residues. The V and J ends lost 2 bases and 8 bases respectively, with 33 bases between them. Germline CDR1 and CDR2: SGHVS and FQNEAQ. CDR3 residues: CASSLNVEPAGTSLSRGYTF. CDR3 bases: TGTGCCAGCAGCTTAAACGTCGAGCCCGCCGGGACATCCCTTAGCAGGGGCTACACCTTC.

This clone came up once. The V call is TRBV28, the J call TRBJ1-1, with 10 bases identical to TRBD1. In germline, CDR1 is MDHEN, CDR2 SYDVKM. This CDR3 has 17 amino acids. V shed 3 bases and J 1 base; nucleotides not matched to a gene: 8. The CDR3 reads CASSFPGQGVGNTEAFF. In nucleotides, the CDR3 is TGTGCCAGCAGTTTTCCTGGACAGGGGGTGGGGAACACTGAAGCTTTCTTT.

Here the CDR3 reads CASSYSFSNEQFF. The CDR3 DNA reads as TGTGCCAGCAGTTACTCTTTTAGCAATGAGCAGTTCTTC. The gene calls are TRBV6-6 and TRBJ2-1; D remains ambiguous. This CDR3 has 13 residues. V lost 0 bases and J 6 bases, leaving 6 bases between the germline ends. Germline CDR1 MNHNY, CDR2 SVGAGI (reference sequence).